This T cell receptor (beta chain) was documented in a study of cytomegalovirus exposure and HLA in healthy donors. Broader study findings: Confirmation was obtained in vitro that three CMV-associated chains are specific for CMV antigens. The study flagged around 160 TCR beta chains as cytomegalovirus-associated. The dataset shows that most TCR sequences were rare, while some public TCRs occurred in many donors.

Germline lookup yields CDR1 SGDLS and CDR2 YYNGEE. V shed 3 bases and J 2 bases; nucleotides not matched to a gene: 2. This CDR3 has 15 amino acids. A remark on this clone: Its antigen is currently unknown.

The method was immunoSEQ multiplex PCR; TCRdb's version includes in-frame clones alone and lacks a portion of them. The sample comprises hundreds of thousands of clones, roughly 88% of which are singletons, and roughly 0.83% rests with the top ten. The clonotype was recovered from a woman between 18 and 29 years old in good health and CMV-seronegative. The sequencing sample was made of PBMCs. The chain carries TRBV9 and TRBJ2-3, with TRBD2 matching over 11 bases. The CDR3 loop is CASSALAGDTDTQYF. The CDR3 nucleotides read TGTGCCAGCAGCGCACTAGCGGGGGACACAGATACGCAGTATTTT.